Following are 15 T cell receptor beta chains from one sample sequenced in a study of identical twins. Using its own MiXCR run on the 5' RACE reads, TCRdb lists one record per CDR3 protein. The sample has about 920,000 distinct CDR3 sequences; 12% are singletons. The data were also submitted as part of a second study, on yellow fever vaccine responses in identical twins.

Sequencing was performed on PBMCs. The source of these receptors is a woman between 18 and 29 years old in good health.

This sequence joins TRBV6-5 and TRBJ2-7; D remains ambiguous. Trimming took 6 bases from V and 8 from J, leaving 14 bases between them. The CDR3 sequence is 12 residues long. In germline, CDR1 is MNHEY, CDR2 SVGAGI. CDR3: CASSPSVGKQYF. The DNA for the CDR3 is TGTGCCAGCAGCCCCTCAGTTGGCAAGCAGTACTTC.

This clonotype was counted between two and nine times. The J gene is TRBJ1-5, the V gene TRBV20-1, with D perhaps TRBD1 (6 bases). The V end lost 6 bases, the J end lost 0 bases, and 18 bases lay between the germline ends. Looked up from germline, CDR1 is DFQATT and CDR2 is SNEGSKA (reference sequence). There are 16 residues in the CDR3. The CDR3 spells CSALLGTSYSNQPQHF. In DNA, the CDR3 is TGCAGTGCCCTGCTGGGGACATCCTATAGCAATCAGCCCCAGCATTTT.

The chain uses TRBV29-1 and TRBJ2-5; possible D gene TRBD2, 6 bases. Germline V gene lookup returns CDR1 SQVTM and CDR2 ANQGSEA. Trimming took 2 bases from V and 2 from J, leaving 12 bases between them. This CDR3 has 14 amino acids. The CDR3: CSVEMGTLQETQYF. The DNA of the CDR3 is TGCAGCGTTGAAATGGGGACTTTACAAGAGACCCAGTACTTC.

This CDR3 is CASSAGGSETLAKNIQYF. Here the CDR3 DNA reads TGTGCCAGCAGCGCCGGGGGAAGTGAAACCCTAGCCAAAAACATTCAGTACTTC. The chain combines TRBV12-3 or TRBV12-4 with TRBJ2-4; D may be TRBD2 (6 bases). The CDR3 consists of 18 residues. The V and J ends lost 6 bases and 0 bases respectively, with 21 bases between them.

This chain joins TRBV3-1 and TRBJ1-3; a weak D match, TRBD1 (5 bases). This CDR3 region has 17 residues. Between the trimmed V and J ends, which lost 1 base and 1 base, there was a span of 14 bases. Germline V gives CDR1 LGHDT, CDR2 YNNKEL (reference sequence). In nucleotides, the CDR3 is TGTGCCAGCAGCCAAGTTGCGACAGCGATATCTGGAAACACCATATATTTT. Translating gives CASSQVATAISGNTIYF.

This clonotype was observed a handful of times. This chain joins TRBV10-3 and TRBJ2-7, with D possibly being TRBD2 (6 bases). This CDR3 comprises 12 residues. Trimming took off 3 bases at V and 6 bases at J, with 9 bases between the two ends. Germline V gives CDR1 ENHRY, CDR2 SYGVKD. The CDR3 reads CAISDYSGEQYF. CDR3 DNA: TGTGCCATCAGTGATTATAGCGGCGAGCAGTACTTC.

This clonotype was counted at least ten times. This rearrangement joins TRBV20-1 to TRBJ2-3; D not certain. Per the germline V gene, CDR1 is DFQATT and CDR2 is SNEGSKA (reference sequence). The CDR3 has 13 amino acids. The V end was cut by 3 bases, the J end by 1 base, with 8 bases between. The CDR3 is CSASIAGTDTQYF. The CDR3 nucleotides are TGCAGTGCTAGTATCGCGGGCACAGATACGCAGTATTTT.

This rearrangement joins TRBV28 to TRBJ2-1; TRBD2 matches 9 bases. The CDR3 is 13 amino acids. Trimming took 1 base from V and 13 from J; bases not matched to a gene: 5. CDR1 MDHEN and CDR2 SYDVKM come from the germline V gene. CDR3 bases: TGTGCCAGCAGTTTATTTCCTAGCGGGATTCAGTTCTTC. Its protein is CASSLFPSGIQFF.

The CDR3 sequence: CATSRSGRARDYEQYF. The CDR3 DNA follows: TGTGCCACCTCACGGAGCGGGAGGGCCCGGGATTACGAGCAGTACTTC. The chain has TRBV27 and TRBJ2-7; 10 bases agree with TRBD2. The junction had 16 bases not matched to a gene; V was cut back by 10 bases and J by 4 bases. The CDR3 has 16 amino acids. Germline assignment: CDR1 MNHEY and CDR2 SMNVEV (reference sequence).

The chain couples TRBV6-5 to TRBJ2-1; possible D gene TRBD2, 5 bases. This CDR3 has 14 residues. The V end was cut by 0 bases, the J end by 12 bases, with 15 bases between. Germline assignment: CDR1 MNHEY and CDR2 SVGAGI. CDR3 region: CASSYSRTGWWQFF. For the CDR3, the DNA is TGTGCCAGCAGTTACTCGAGAACGGGATGGTGGCAGTTCTTC.

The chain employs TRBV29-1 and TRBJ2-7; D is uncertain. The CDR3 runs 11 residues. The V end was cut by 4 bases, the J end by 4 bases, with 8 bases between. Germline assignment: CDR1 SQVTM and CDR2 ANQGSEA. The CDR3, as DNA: TGCAGCGTTGTGGTTGAGTACGAGCAGTACTTC. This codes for CSVVVEYEQYF.

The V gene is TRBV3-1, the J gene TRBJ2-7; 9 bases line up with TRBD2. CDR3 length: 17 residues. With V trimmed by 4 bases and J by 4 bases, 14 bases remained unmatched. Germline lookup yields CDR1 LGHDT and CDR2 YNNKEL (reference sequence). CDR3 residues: CASSPALGSSGTYEQYF. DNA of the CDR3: TGTGCCAGCAGCCCGGCCTTAGGGTCTAGCGGGACTTACGAGCAGTACTTC.

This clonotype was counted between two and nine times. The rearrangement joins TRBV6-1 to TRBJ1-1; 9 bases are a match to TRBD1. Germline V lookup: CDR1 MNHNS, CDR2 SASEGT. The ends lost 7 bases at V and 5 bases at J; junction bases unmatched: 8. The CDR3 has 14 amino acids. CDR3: CASNPGQGWTEAFF. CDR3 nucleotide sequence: TGTGCCAGCAACCCAGGACAGGGGTGGACTGAAGCTTTCTTT.

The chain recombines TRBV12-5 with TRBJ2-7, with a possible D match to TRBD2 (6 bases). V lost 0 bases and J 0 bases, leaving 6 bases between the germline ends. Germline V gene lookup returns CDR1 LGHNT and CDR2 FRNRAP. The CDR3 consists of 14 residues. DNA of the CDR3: TGTGCTAGTGGTTTGGTCGGGAGCTCCTACGAGCAGTACTTC. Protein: CASGLVGSSYEQYF.

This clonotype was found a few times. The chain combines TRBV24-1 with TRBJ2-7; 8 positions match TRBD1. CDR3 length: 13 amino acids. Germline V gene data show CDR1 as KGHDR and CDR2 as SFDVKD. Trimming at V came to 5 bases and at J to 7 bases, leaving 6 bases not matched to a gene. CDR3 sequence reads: CATSVHRGKEQYV. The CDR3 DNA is TGTGCCACCAGTGTTCACAGGGGGAAGGAGCAGTACGTC.